This T cell receptor (beta chain) was observed in a study of blood T cell repertoires in COVID-19. Turning to the study itself: The analysed material was cDNA or gDNA that came from T cells, B-cell-depleted T cells, or PBMCs.

The cohort comprised adults aged about 18 to 90 years residing in about two dozen US areas. The germline gives CDR1 SGHDT, CDR2 YYEEEE. This CDR3 has 13 amino acids. V was cut by 7 bases and J by 2 bases, with 12 bases left in between. Original processing notes: Amplification of reference gene primers provided the estimated nucleated cell counts. Measured with immunoSEQ multiplex PCR; TCRdb has only the in-frame clones, and not every one. V, J and clone size reflect that table, while D and trimming were determined from the DNA. The table lists 150,000 to 200,000 clones, around 90% of them singletons. The chain carries TRBV5-6 and TRBJ1-2; tentatively, D is TRBD1 (6 bases). The receptor comes from a woman between 18 and 29 years old who had recovered from COVID-19. Sequences were obtained from PBMCs or T cells enriched from blood (not recorded which). The CDR3 loop reads CASSRQANYGYTF. In DNA form, the CDR3 reads TGTGCCAGCTCGCGACAGGCCAACTATGGCTACACCTTC.